This T cell receptor (beta chain) was sequenced for a study of cytomegalovirus exposure and HLA in healthy donors. Trimming left V 4 bases short and J 3 bases short, with 10 bases between. This CDR3 contains 13 residues. Per germline, CDR1 MDHEN and CDR2 SYDVKM. This clone was observed a single time. PCR was performed using 60 Vbeta and 13 Jbeta primers. The table came from immunoSEQ multiplex PCR; TCRdb's copy has only in-frame clones and leaves some out. The data show under 250,000 clones, about 77% seen once. The sequence came from a woman in her 30s in good health and CMV-seronegative. Sample: PBMCs. V and J are TRBV28 and TRBJ2-7, with D perhaps matching TRBD2 (6 bases). Written as DNA, the CDR3 is TGTGCCAGCAGTTCCCCCGGGGGCTACGAGCAGTACTTC. Residues: CASSSPGGYEQYF.